This is a list of T cell receptor beta chains from one sample in a study of post-analysis software for immune sequencing data. MiXCR was run by TCRdb on the PCR reads, yielding one entry per CDR3 protein. The sample has 500,000 to 600,000 distinct CDR3 sequences, roughly 46% seen once; the top ten hold 1.5% to 2%. Sequencing used blood. The receptors were sampled from a girl between 10 and 17 years old with multiple sclerosis. CDR3s include the opening cysteine and the closing phenylalanine or tryptophan. D genes are given only for firm matches. Expanded clones get a size class; other rows say once, few or many, or leave the size out.

>15|NA|NA|TRBV12-3/TRBV12-4|TRBJ2-3
CASKTPGGNTDTQYF
TGTGCCAGCAAAACTCCCGGGGGTAACACAGATACGCAGTATTTT
>12|NA|NA|TRBV20-1|TRBJ2-5
CSAPTGGETQYF
TGCAGTGCCCCGACTGGGGGGGAGACCCAGTACTTC
>13|NA|NA|TRBV6-1|TRBJ1-2
CASSEHGAYGYTF
TGTGCCAGCAGTGAACACGGAGCCTATGGCTACACCTTC
>15|NA|NA|TRBV6-6|TRBJ1-5
CASSYLGQGDRPQHF
TGTGCCAGCAGTTACTTGGGCCAAGGGGATCGGCCCCAGCATTTT
>15|NA|NA|TRBV3-1|TRBJ2-1
CASSQAEKAYNEQFF
TGTGCCAGCAGCCAAGCGGAAAAGGCTTACAATGAGCAGTTCTTC
>19|NA|NA|TRBV4-1|TRBJ1-2
CASSQFQGWRVVTNYGYTF
TGCGCCAGCAGCCAATTCCAGGGGTGGCGGGTAGTAACTAACTATGGCTACACCTTC
>15|NA|NA|TRBV20-1|TRBJ2-1
CSAREGRKAYNEQFF
TGCAGTGCTAGAGAGGGCAGGAAAGCCTACAATGAGCAGTTCTTC
>17|few|NA|TRBV12-3/TRBV12-4|TRBJ2-7
CASSSSGYWRPPGEQYF
TGTGCCAGCAGTTCCTCCGGCTATTGGAGGCCCCCGGGGGAGCAGTACTTC
>19|NA|NA|TRBV5-1|TRBJ2-7
CASSLTIFSDLESPYEQYF
TGCGCCAGCAGCTTGACCATATTTTCGGACTTAGAGAGCCCCTACGAGCAGTACTTC
>17|NA|TRBD1|TRBV5-1|TRBJ2-3
CASSWGQGAIGTDTQYF
TGCGCCAGCAGCTGGGGACAGGGGGCGATCGGCACAGATACGCAGTATTTT
>14|NA|NA|TRBV13|TRBJ1-4
CASSFQGMDEKLFF
TGTGCCAGCAGCTTTCAGGGAATGGACGAAAAACTGTTTTTT
>12|NA|NA|TRBV6-5|TRBJ2-5
CASSSLGETQYF
TGTGCCAGCAGTTCCCTCGGCGAGACCCAGTACTTC
>14|few|NA|TRBV5-1|TRBJ2-1
CASSLGVGAYEQFF
TGCGCCAGCAGCTTGGGGGTTGGCGCTTATGAGCAGTTCTTC
>14|few|NA|TRBV20-1|TRBJ1-2
CSARDRARPYGYTF
TGCAGTGCTAGGGACCGGGCACGTCCCTATGGCTACACCTTC
>12|many|NA|TRBV29-1|TRBJ1-5
CSVGSGNQPQHF
TGCAGCGTTGGGTCTGGCAATCAGCCCCAGCATTTT
>14|NA|NA|TRBV7-9|TRBJ2-7
CASSPTVLSYEQYF
TGTGCCAGCAGCCCTACAGTGCTCTCCTACGAGCAGTACTTC
>14|few|NA|TRBV20-1|TRBJ1-2
CSAPSQASNYGYTF
TGCAGTGCACCCTCCCAGGCTTCTAACTATGGCTACACCTTC
>14|many|TRBD2|TRBV5-1|TRBJ2-5
CASSLERGGETQYF
TGTGCCAGCAGTTTAGAGCGGGGGGGAGAGACCCAGTACTTC
>13|NA|NA|TRBV5-1|TRBJ2-7
CASSLAHLDEQYF
TGCGCCAGCAGCTTGGCGCATTTAGACGAGCAGTACTTC
>16|few|TRBD1|TRBV5-1|TRBJ2-5
CASSSTIGTAEETQYF
TGCGCCAGCAGTTCAACGATAGGGACAGCAGAAGAGACCCAGTACTTC
>12|few|TRBD1|TRBV10-3|TRBJ2-1
CAQGDNYNEQFF
TGTGCCCAGGGGGACAACTACAATGAGCAGTTCTTC
>15|NA|NA|TRBV7-9|TRBJ2-7
CASSLARGVPYEQYF
TGTGCCAGCAGCTTAGCGCGGGGCGTTCCCTACGAGCAGTACTTC
>16|few|TRBD2|TRBV11-2|TRBJ2-1
CASNSLSGGYYNEQFF
TGTGCCAGCAACTCCCTGAGCGGGGGGTACTACAATGAGCAGTTCTTC
>13|few|NA|TRBV6-2/TRBV6-3|TRBJ1-1
CASSPSWSTEAFF
TGTGCCAGCAGTCCAAGTTGGAGCACTGAAGCTTTCTTT
>17|few|TRBD2|TRBV6-6|TRBJ2-1
CASSDSGAGGRYNEQFF
TGTGCCAGCAGTGACTCGGGGGCGGGAGGCAGATACAATGAGCAGTTCTTC